The rows below give T cell receptor beta chains drawn from one sample of a study of blood T cell repertoires in COVID-19. Using immunoSEQ multiplex PCR, the repertoire was profiled, and TCRdb retains in-frame clones only, with some absent. The repertoire consists of 650,000 to 800,000 clones, with approximately 90% occurring once and the leading ten covering roughly 0.25%. Sequencing input: peripheral blood. These receptors came from a woman under 30 with acute or convalescent COVID-19. The CDR3 runs from the conserved cysteine through the conserved F or W. A D gene is named only where the DNA matches it firmly. Expanded clones get a size class; other rows say once, few or many, or leave the size out.

j_call	clone_size	d_call	v_call	cdr3_aa	cdr3_nt
TRBJ1-1	.	.	TRBV23-1	CASPGPTEAFF	TGCGCCAGCCCGGGTCCCACTGAAGCTTTCTTT
TRBJ2-2	.	.	TRBV30	CAWSGSRGGNTGELFF	TGTGCCTGGAGTGGTTCCAGGGGTGGGAACACCGGGGAGCTGTTTTTT
TRBJ2-2	.	TRBD2	TRBV4-2	CARSHAGGGAVGELFF	TGTGCCCGCAGCCACGCGGGCGGGGGGGCCGTCGGGGAGCTGTTTTTT
TRBJ2-3	.	.	TRBV2	CASSDQGPRTDTQYF	TGTGCCAGCAGTGATCAGGGGCCTCGCACAGATACGCAGTATTTT
TRBJ2-7	.	.	TRBV7-8	CASSLGWNRVGREQYF	TGTGCCAGCAGCTTAGGGTGGAACAGGGTAGGTCGCGAGCAGTACTTC
TRBJ2-7	.	TRBD1	TRBV4-2	CASSPLDRDGLEQYF	TGTGCCAGCAGCCCCCTCGACAGGGACGGTCTCGAGCAGTACTTC
TRBJ1-1	.	.	TRBV14	CASGDIAQVAFF	TGTGCCAGCGGGGACATTGCCCAAGTGGCTTTCTTT
TRBJ2-3	.	TRBD1	TRBV5-1	CASSAGTAWTDTQYF	TGCGCCAGCAGCGCCGGGACAGCGTGGACAGATACGCAGTATTTT
TRBJ1-1	.	.	TRBV2	CASSLDRSGAFF	TGTGCCAGCAGCCTAGACAGGAGCGGAGCTTTCTTT
TRBJ1-1	.	TRBD1	TRBV4-2	CASRGQANTEAFF	TGTGCCAGCAGAGGACAGGCGAACACTGAAGCTTTCTTT
TRBJ1-1	.	.	TRBV12-3/TRBV12-4	CASSGPEAFF	TGTGCCAGCAGTGGGCCTGAAGCTTTCTTT
TRBJ1-2	.	.	TRBV5-6	CASSPKTEVFPGYTF	TGTGCCAGCAGCCCAAAAACGGAGGTTTTCCCTGGCTACACCTTC
TRBJ1-2	.	.	TRBV6-5	CASMSPANYGYTF	TGTGCCAGCATGTCCCCAGCGAACTATGGCTACACCTTC
TRBJ2-3	few	TRBD1	TRBV11-3	CASGTGYTQYF	TGTGCCAGCGGGACAGGGTATACGCAGTATTTT
TRBJ2-5	.	.	TRBV20-1	CSASAGSAETQYF	TGCAGTGCTAGTGCGGGGTCGGCAGAGACCCAGTACTTC
TRBJ1-1	.	TRBD1	TRBV12-3/TRBV12-4	CASSGTVNTEAFF	TGTGCCAGCAGTGGGACAGTGAACACTGAAGCTTTCTTT
TRBJ1-2	.	.	TRBV19	CASGEGVGYTF	TGTGCCAGTGGGGAGGGAGTCGGCTACACCTTC
TRBJ1-5	few	.	TRBV30	CAWSVGQNNQPQHF	TGTGCCTGGAGTGTCGGACAGAACAATCAGCCCCAGCATTTT
TRBJ1-2	.	TRBD1	TRBV5-8	CASSRGTDLNYGYTF	TGTGCCAGCAGCAGGGGGACAGATTTAAACTATGGCTACACCTTC
TRBJ1-1	.	.	TRBV5-4	CASSFTSRGSTEAFF	TGTGCCAGCAGCTTCACCTCGCGGGGGAGCACTGAAGCTTTCTTT
TRBJ1-2	.	.	TRBV11-2	CASSLDSDHTANYGYTF	TGTGCCAGCAGCTTAGACTCAGACCATACAGCTAACTATGGCTACACCTTC
TRBJ1-6	.	TRBD1	TRBV4-2	CASSQDRGASNSPLHF	TGTGCCAGCAGCCAAGACAGGGGGGCTTCCAATTCACCCCTCCACTTT
TRBJ2-7	.	.	TRBV13	CASSADTRREYF	TGTGCCAGCAGCGCGGACACCCGAAGGGAGTACTTC
TRBJ1-1	.	.	TRBV21-1	CASLRGGATEAFF	TGTGCCAGCCTAAGGGGGGGCGCGACTGAAGCTTTCTTT
TRBJ2-5	.	.	TRBV12-3/TRBV12-4	CASSTGYRETQYF	TGTGCCAGCAGCACAGGGTATCGAGAGACCCAGTACTTC
TRBJ1-1	.	.	TRBV2	CASSPLLGGNTEAFF	TGTGCCAGCAGTCCCCTCCTGGGGGGGAACACTGAAGCTTTCTTT
TRBJ2-3	.	TRBD2	TRBV7-2	CASSISGGRTDTQYF	TGTGCCAGCAGCATAAGCGGGGGGCGCACAGATACGCAGTATTTT
TRBJ1-6	.	.	TRBV4-3	CASSQVCVFNNSPLHF	TGCGCCAGCAGCCAAGTCTGCGTTTTTAATAATTCACCCCTCCACTTT
TRBJ1-4	.	TRBD1	TRBV6-5	CASSVGTAHEKLFF	TGTGCCAGCTCAGTAGGGACAGCCCATGAAAAACTGTTTTTT
TRBJ1-1	.	.	TRBV5-4	CASSLGGWDTEAFF	TGTGCCAGCAGCTTGGGAGGGTGGGACACTGAAGCTTTCTTT
TRBJ2-3	.	TRBD2	TRBV5-1	CASSIPFSGPKNSTDTQYF	TGCGCCAGCAGCATCCCCTTTAGCGGGCCAAAAAATAGCACAGATACGCAGTATTTT
TRBJ1-3	.	.	TRBV9	CASRGAVKNTIYF	TGTGCCAGCAGGGGGGCAGTGAAAAACACCATATATTTT
TRBJ1-4	.	.	TRBV9	CASSVGSGEKLFF	TGTGCCAGCAGCGTAGGATCGGGTGAAAAACTGTTTTTT
TRBJ2-7	.	.	TRBV12-3/TRBV12-4	CASSLISHEQYF	TGTGCCAGCAGTTTAATAAGCCACGAGCAGTACTTC